This TCR beta chain is from a study of beta chain features in type 1 diabetes (dated 2018 in TCRdb). Context from the whole study: Mean age, gender distribution, total cell number and subset yield did not differ between patients and healthy donors. Across all samples, approximately 98,000,000 sorted cells were examined, and cell number per subset correlated strongly with RNA yield. The study compared TCRB repertoires of sorted circulating CD4+ T cell subsets between recently diagnosed type 1 diabetes patients and matched healthy donors. Regulatory and stem cell-like memory subsets were obtained from only 8 patients and about 8 healthy donors, while naive and central memory subsets were obtained from all 30 or so donors. Results the study describes overall, beyond this receptor: Type 1 diabetes patients showed a moderate but significant shortening of TCRB CDR3 length in all four CD4+ subsets. Because cDNA was sequenced instead of genomic DNA, highly expressing activated cells could be over-represented, though the groups showed no difference in activation or CD3 levels. PCR may preferentially amplify shorter templates, but because patient and control samples were amplified and corrected together, any resulting skew would affect both groups equally. HLA sub-analyses involved small numbers of individuals, so any influence of HLA type on TCRB rearrangement remained unresolved. Patients with type 1 diabetes made fewer insertions and deleted more nucleotides at VDJ recombination sites, implying thymic rearrangement abnormalities. Naive, central memory and regulatory TCRB repertoires appeared to be more similar among patients than among healthy donors.

The germline V gene supplies CDR1 MNHEY and CDR2 SVGAGI. Measured from the cysteine to the phenylalanine, the CDR3 is 14 residues long. Solely the CDR3 DNA is kept, with 42 bases framed from the first base. Trimming takes 2 bases from V and 0 bases from J, and the germline ends sit 7 bases apart. Turning to this clone: Its antigen target is currently unknown. The input lacks base qualities; no much larger clone sits a single base away. The sample has other DNA sequences that encode this CDR3 too.

From each donor, a single peripheral blood sample of about 100 mL on average was drawn into heparinised tubes. A BD FACSAria II and a panel including CD45RO, CCR7, CD25, CD127, CD95 and CD27 were used to sort naive, central memory, regulatory and stem cell-like memory CD4+ T cells. All sorted populations exceeded 98% purity. Right away, PBMCs were isolated by Lymphoprep density gradient centrifugation and were stained directly, with no culture step. So that batch effects would be minimized, each experiment stained and sorted samples in pairs, pairing one healthy donor with one patient. The entire amount of isolated RNA was reverse transcribed using the High Capacity cDNA Reverse Transcription Kit, so the sequenced TCRB transcripts were expressed ones. Deep immunoSEQ sequencing was applied to naive, central memory and regulatory T cell samples, giving an average of roughly 3.6 million total reads per sample. After sorted cells were lysed in RLT buffer, RNA was extracted with DNase-treated RNeasy Micro or Mini kits, with the choice depending on cell number. Each cell subset was processed separately to prevent cross-contamination, with patient and healthy donor samples processed together. The immunoSEQ multiplex PCR was used to amplify TCRB sequences from cDNA, generating 87-bp fragments that spanned the CDR3 region. Sequencing of the amplicons was performed on the Illumina HiSeq platform. Concerning the study's data processing: PCR bias was corrected computationally using synthetic template baselines, and reads within Hamming distance 2 were collapsed, with unmergeable singletons discarded. By aligning reads against IMGT, V, D and J genes, CDR3 length, and insertions or deletions at six rearrangement sites were assigned. Clonotype counts were normalized to sorted cell number within each subset before computing true diversity and Gini coefficients with the tcR R package. Repertoire sharing was quantified using the overlap coefficient calculated on TCRB nucleotide sequences. Out-of-frame TCRB sequences from naive cells were analyzed to stand in for the pre-selection repertoire. TCRdb took this table from immuneACCESS and kept in-frame rearrangements with V and J called. Such tables lack part of the clones; where checked against another copy, unresolved V genes explain under half of the gap, and the rest is unexplained. From that table come the V and J calls and clone size; the DNA was used to work out D and trimming. Recorded for this sample are 600,000 to 700,000 clones; around an eighth of them occurred a single time. The ten largest account for approximately 0.02% of the sample.

Recombination connected TRBV6-5 to TRBJ1-2; no D gene is confidently identified. The sequencing input was naive CD4+ T cells from blood. This specimen's cell subset or site label, interpreted: true naive CD4+ T cells. The TCR originated in a man between 18 and 35 years old with type 1 diabetes. The nucleotide sequence is TGTGCCAGCAGTTACCGGGGTACTAACTATGGCTACACCTTC. Translation gives CASSYRGTNYGYTF.